This T cell receptor (beta chain) was identified during a study of cytomegalovirus exposure and HLA in healthy donors. A word on this clone: What it recognizes is unknown.

13 Jbeta primers and 60 Vbeta primers were used for the PCR. The method was immunoSEQ multiplex PCR; TCRdb's version includes in-frame clones alone and lacks a portion of them. The sample spans some 150,000 clones; the ten largest clones claim approximately 0.82%. Study-wide findings and caveats: Cytomegalovirus-associated status was assigned to some 180 TCR beta chains.

Germline CDR1 reads MNHEY; CDR2 reads SVGAGI. V was pared by 5 bases and J by 7 bases, with 18 bases between. The CDR3 is 15 residues long. The chain has TRBV6-5 and TRBJ1-5; D may be TRBD1 (5 bases). The TCR sequence derives from a young woman in good health and CMV-seropositive. The sequenced material came from PBMCs. The CDR3 reads CASSPLWGERQPQHF. In nucleotides, the CDR3 is TGTGCCAGCAGTCCCTTATGGGGGGAAAGGCAGCCCCAGCATTTT.